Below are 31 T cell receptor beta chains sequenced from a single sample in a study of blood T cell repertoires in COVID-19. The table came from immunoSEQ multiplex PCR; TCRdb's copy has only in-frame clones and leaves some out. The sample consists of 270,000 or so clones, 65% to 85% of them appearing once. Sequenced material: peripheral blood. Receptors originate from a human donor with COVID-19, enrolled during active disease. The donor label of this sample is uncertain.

Written as DNA, the CDR3 is TGTGCCATGGGATCTAGCGGGAGGGAAGATACGCAGTATTTT. Translation: CAMGSSGREDTQYF. V is TRBV10-3 and J is TRBJ2-3, with TRBD2 identical over 12 bases. Germline assignment: CDR1 ENHRY and CDR2 SYGVKD. V lost 9 bases to trimming and J lost 5 bases; unmatched junction nucleotides: 6. CDR3 length equals 14 residues.

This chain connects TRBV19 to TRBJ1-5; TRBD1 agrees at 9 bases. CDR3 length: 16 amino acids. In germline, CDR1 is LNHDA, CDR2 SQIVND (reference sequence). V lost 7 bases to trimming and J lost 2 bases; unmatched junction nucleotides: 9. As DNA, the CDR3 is TGTGCCAGTAAGAATCCGGGACAGGGTCGCAATCAGCCCCAGCATTTT. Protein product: CASKNPGQGRNQPQHF.

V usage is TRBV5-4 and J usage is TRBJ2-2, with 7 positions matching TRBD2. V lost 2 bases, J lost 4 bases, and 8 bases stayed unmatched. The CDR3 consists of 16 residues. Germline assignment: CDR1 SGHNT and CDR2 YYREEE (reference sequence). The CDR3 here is CASSLRLAAGTGELFF. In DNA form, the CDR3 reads TGTGCCAGCAGCTTACGGCTAGCGGCGGGCACCGGGGAGCTGTTTTTT.

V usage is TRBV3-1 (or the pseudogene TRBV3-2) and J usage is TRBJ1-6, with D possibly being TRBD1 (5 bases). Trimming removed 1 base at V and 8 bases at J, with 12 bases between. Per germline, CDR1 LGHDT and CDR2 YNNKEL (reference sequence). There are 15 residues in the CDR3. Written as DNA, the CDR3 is TGTGCCAGCAGCCAAGTGGTTCAGGGTGATTCACCCCTCCACTTT. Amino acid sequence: CASSQVVQGDSPLHF.

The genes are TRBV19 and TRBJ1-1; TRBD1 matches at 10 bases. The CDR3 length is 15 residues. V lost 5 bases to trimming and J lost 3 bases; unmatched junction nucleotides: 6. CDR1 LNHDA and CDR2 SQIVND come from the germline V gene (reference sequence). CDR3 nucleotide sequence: TGTGCCAGTAGTGGGGACAGGGGTAAGCACACTGAAGCTTTCTTT. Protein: CASSGDRGKHTEAFF.

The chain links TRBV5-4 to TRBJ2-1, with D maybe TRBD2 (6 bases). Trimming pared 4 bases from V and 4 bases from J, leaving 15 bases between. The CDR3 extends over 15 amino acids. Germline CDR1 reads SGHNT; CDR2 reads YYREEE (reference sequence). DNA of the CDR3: TGTGCCAGCAGCCACCGGGAGTTTAAGTACAATGAGCAGTTCTTC. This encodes CASSHREFKYNEQFF. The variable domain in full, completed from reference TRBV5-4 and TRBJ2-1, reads ETGVTQSPTHLIKTRGQQVTLRCSSQSGHNTVSWYQQALGQGPQFIFQYYREEENGRGNFPPRFSGLQFPNYSSELNVNALELDDSALYLCASSHREFKYNEQFFGPGTRLTVL.

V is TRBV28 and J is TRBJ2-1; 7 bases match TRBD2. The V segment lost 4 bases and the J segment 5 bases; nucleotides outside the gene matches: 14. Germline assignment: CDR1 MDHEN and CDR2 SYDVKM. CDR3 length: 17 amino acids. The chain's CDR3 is CASSSGLPLSYDNEQFF. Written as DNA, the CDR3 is TGTGCCAGCAGTTCGGGACTACCACTCTCCTACGACAATGAGCAGTTCTTC.

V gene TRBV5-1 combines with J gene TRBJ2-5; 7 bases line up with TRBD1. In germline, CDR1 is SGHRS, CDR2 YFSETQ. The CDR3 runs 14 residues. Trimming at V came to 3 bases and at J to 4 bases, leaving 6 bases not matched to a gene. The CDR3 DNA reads TGCGCCAGCAGCTCGACAGGGATGGGAGAGACCCAGTACTTC. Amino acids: CASSSTGMGETQYF.

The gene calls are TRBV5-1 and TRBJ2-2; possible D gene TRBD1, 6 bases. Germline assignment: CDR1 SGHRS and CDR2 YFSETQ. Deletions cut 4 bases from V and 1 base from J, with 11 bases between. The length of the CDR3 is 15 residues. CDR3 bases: TGCGCCAGCAGCCCAAAGGGACAGAACACCGGGGAGCTGTTTTTT. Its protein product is CASSPKGQNTGELFF. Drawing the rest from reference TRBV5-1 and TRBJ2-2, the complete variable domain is KAGVTQTPRYLIKTRGQQVTLSCSPISGHRSVSWYQQTPGQGLQFLFEYFSETQRNKGNFPGRFSGRQFSNSRSEMNVSTLELGDSALYLCASSPKGQNTGELFFGEGSRLTVL.

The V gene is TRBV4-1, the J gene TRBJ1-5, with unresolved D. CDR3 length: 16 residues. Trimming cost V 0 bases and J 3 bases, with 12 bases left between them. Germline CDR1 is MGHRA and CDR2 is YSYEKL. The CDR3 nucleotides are TGCGCCAGCAGCCAAGATATAGGCCAGGCCAATCAGCCCCAGCATTTT. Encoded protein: CASSQDIGQANQPQHF.

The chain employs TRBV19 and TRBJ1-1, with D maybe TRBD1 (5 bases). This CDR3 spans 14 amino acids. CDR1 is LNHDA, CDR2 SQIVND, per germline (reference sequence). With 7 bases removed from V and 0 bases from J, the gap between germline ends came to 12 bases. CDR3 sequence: CASKEGLMNTEAFF. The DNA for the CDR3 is TGTGCCAGTAAGGAGGGGCTGATGAACACTGAAGCTTTCTTT.

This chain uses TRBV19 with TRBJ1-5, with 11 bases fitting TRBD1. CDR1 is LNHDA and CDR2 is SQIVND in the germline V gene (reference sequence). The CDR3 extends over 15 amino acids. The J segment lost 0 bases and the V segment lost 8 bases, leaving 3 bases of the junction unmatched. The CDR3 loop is CASGTGGNSNQPQHF. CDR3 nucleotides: TGTGCCAGTGGGACAGGGGGAAATAGCAATCAGCCCCAGCATTTT.

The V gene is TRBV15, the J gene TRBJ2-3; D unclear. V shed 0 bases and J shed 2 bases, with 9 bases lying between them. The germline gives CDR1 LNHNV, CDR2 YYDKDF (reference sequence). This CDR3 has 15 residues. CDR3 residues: CATSRDGVTTDTQYF. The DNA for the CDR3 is TGTGCCACCAGCAGAGATGGAGTAACCACAGATACGCAGTATTTT.

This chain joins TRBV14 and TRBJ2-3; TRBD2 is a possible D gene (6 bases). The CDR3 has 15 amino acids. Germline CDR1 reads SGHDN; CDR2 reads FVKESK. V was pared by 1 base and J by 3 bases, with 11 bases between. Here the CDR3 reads CASSQGGMVTDTQYF. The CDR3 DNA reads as TGTGCCAGCAGCCAAGGCGGGATGGTTACAGATACGCAGTATTTT.

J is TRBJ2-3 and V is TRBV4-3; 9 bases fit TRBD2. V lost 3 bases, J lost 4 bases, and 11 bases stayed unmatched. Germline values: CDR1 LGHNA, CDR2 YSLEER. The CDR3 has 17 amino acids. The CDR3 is CASSHVLAGLGSDTQYF. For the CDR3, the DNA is TGCGCCAGCAGCCACGTACTAGCGGGTTTGGGATCAGATACGCAGTATTTT.

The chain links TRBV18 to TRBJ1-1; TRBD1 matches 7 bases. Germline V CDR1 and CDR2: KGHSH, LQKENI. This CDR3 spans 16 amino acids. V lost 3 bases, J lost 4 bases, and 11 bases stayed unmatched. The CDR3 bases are TGTGCCAGCTCACCCGAGGCAGGGGGTGTTGGCACTGAAGCTTTCTTT. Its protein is CASSPEAGGVGTEAFF.

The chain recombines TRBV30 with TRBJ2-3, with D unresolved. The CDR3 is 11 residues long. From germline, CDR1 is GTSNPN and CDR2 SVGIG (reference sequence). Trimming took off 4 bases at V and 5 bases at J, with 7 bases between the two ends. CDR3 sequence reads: CAWITGDTQYF. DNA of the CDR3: TGTGCCTGGATAACTGGAGATACGCAGTATTTT.

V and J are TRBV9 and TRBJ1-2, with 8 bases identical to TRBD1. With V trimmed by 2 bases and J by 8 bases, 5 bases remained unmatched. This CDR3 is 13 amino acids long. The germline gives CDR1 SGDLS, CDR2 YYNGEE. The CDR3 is CASSVGQAGGYTF. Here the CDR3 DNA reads TGTGCCAGCAGCGTGGGACAGGCAGGAGGCTACACCTTC.

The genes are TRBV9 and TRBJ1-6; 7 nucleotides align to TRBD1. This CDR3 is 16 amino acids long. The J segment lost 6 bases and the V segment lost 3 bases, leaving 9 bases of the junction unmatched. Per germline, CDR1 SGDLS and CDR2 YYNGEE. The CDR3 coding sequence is TGTGCCAGCAGCGCCAGACAGGGCGCCACTAATTCACCCCTCCACTTT. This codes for CASSARQGATNSPLHF.

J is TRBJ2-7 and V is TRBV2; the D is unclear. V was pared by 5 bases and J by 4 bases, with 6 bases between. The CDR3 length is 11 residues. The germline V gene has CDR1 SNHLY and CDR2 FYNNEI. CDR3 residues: CASSSQYEQYF. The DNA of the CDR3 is TGTGCCAGCAGTTCTCAGTACGAGCAGTACTTC.

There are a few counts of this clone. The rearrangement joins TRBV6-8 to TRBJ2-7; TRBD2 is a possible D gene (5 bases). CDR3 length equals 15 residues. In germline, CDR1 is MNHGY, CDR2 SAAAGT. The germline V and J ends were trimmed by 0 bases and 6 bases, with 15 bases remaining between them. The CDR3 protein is CASSYSICPGCEQYF. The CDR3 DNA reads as TGTGCCAGCAGTTACTCGATTTGTCCGGGGTGCGAGCAGTACTTC.

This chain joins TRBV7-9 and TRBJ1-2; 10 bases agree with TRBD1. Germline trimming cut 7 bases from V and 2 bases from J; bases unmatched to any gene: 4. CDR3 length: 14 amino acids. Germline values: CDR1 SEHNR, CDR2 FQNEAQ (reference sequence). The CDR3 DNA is TGTGCCAGCACCTGGACAGGGGGAAACTATGGCTACACCTTC. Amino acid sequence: CASTWTGGNYGYTF.

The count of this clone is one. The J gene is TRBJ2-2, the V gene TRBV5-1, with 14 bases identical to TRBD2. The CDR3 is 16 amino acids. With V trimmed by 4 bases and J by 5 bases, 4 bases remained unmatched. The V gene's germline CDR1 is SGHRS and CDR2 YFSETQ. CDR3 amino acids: CASSQRLAGGTGELFF. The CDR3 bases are TGCGCCAGCAGCCAAAGACTAGCGGGAGGGACCGGGGAGCTGTTTTTT.

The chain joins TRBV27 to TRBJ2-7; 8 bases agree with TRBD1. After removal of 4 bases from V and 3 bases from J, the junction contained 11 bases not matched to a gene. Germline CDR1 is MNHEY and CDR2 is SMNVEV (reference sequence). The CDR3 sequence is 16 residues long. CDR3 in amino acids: CASSYSPDRGGYEQYF. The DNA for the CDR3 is TGTGCCAGCAGTTACTCTCCCGACAGGGGTGGCTACGAGCAGTACTTC.

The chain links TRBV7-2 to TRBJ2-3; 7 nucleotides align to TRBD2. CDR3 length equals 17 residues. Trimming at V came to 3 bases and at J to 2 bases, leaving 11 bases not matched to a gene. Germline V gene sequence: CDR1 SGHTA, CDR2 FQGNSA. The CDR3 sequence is CASSFRGGLGATDTQYF. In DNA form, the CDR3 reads TGTGCCAGCAGCTTCCGGGGAGGACTAGGGGCCACAGATACGCAGTATTTT.

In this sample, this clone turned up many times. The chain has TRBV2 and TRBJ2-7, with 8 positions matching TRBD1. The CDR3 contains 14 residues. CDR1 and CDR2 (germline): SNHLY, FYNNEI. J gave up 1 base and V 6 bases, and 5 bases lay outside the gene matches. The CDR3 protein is CASRDRDRSYEQYF. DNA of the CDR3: TGTGCCAGCAGGGACCGGGACAGGTCCTACGAGCAGTACTTC.

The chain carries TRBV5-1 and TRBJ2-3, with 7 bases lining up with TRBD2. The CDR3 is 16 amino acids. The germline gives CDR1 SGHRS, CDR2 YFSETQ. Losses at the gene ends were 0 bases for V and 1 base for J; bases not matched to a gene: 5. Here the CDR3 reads CASSLGLAVRTDTQYF. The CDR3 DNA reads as TGCGCCAGCAGCTTGGGTCTAGCGGTACGCACAGATACGCAGTATTTT.

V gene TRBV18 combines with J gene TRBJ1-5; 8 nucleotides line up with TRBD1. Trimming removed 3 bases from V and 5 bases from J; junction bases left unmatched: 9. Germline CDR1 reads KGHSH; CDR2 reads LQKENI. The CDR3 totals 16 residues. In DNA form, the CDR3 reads TGTGCCAGCTCACCCACCGGCGGACAGGGTCATCAGCCCCAGCATTTT. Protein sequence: CASSPTGGQGHQPQHF.

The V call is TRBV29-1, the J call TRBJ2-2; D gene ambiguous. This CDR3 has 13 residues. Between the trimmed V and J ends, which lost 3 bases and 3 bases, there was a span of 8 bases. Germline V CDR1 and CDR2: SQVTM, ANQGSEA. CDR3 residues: CSVDISYTGELFF. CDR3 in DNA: TGCAGCGTTGATATATCCTACACCGGGGAGCTGTTTTTT.

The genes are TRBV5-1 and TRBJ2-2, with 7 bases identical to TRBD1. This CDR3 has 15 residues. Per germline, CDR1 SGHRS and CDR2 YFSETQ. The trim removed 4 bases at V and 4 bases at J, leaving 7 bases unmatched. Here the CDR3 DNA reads TGCGCCAGCAGCGCCCGGACAGGTCTCACCGGGGAGCTGTTTTTT. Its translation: CASSARTGLTGELFF.

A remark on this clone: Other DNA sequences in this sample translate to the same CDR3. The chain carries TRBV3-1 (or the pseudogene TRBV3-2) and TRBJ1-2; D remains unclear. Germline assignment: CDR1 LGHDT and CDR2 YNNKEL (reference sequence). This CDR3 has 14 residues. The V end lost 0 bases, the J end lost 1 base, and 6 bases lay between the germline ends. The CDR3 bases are TGTGCCAGCAGCCAAGATCGGGGTAACTATGGCTACACCTTC. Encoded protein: CASSQDRGNYGYTF.